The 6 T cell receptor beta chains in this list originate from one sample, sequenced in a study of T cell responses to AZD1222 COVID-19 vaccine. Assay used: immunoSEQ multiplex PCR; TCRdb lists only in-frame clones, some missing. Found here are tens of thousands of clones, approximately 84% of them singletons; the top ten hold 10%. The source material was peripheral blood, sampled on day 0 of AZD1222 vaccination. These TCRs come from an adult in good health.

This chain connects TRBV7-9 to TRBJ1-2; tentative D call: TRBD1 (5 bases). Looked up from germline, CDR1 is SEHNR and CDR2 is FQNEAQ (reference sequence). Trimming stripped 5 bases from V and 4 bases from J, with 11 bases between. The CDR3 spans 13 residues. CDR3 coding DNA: TGTGCCAGCAGCACTTCCGGGACCTATGGCTACACCTTC. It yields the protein CASSTSGTYGYTF.

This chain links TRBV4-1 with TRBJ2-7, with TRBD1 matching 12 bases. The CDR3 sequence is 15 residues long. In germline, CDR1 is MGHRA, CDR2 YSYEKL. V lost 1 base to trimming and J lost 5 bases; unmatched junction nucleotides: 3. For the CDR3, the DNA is TGCGCCAGCAGCCAAGGAGGGACAGGGGGCCACGAGCAGTACTTC. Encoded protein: CASSQGGTGGHEQYF.

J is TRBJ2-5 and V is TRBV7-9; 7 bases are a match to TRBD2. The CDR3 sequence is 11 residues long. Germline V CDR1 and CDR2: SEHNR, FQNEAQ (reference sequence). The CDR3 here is CAGAGPETQYF. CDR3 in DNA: TGTGCGGGAGCGGGACCAGAGACCCAGTACTTC.

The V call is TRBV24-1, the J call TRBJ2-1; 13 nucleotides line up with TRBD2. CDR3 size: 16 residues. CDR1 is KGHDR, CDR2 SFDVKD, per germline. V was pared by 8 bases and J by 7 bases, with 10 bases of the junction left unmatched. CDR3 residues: CATIARLAGGENEQFF. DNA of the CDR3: TGTGCCACCATCGCCCGACTAGCGGGGGGTGAGAATGAGCAGTTCTTC.

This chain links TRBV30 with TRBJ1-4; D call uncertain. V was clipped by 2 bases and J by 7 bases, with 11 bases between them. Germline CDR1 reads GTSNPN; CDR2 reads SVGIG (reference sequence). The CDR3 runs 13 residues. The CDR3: CAWSKGFGEKLFF. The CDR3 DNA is TGTGCCTGGAGTAAAGGGTTTGGTGAAAAACTGTTTTTT.

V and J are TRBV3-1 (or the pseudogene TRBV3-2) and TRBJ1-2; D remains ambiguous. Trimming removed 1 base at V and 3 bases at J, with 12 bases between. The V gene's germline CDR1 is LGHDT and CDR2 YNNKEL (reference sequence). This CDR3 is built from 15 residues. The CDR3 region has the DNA TGTGCCAGCAGCCAAGGGCCTTGGCAGGACTATGGCTACACCTTC. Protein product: CASSQGPWQDYGYTF.